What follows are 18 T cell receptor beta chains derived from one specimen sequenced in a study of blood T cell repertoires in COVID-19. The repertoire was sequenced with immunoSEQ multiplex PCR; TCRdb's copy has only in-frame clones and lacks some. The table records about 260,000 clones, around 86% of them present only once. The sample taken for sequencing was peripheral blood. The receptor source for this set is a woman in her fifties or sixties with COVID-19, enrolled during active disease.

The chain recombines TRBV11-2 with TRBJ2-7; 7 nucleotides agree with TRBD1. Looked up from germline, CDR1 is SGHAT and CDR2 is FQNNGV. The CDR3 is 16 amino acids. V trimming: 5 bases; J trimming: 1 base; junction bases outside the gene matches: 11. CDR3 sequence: CASSTRAGTASYEQYF. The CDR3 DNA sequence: TGTGCCAGCAGCACTCGAGCCGGGACAGCATCCTACGAGCAGTACTTC.

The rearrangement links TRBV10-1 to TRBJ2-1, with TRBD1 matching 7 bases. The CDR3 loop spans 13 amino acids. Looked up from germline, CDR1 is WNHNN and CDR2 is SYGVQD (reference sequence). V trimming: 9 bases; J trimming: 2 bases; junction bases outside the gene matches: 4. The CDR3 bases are TGCGCCAGTGACAGGGAACCCTACAATGAGCAGTTCTTC. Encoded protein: CASDREPYNEQFF.

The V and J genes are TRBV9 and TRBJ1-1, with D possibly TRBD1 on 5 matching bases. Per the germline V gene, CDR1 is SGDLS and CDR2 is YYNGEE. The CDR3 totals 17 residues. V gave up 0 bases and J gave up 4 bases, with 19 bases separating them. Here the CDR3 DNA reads TGTGCCAGCAGCGTAGGAGCTGGGGCGACAAAGGTCACTGAAGCTTTCTTT. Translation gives CASSVGAGATKVTEAFF.

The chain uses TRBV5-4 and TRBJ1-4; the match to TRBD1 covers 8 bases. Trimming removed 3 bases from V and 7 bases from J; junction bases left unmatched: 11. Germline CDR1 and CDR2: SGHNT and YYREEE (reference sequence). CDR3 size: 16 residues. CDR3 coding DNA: TGTGCCAGCAGCTGGGGAGGACAGGGAAGGGTTGAAAAACTGTTTTTT. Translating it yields CASSWGGQGRVEKLFF.

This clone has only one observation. CDR3 in DNA: TGCAGCGTTGCTAGTTCCAATGAGCAGTTCTTC. Its translation: CSVASSNEQFF. The chain has TRBV29-1 and TRBJ2-1, with D unresolved. Between the trimmed V and J ends, which lost 4 bases and 6 bases, there was a span of 7 bases. This CDR3 contains 11 residues. Germline CDR1 is SQVTM and CDR2 is ANQGSEA.

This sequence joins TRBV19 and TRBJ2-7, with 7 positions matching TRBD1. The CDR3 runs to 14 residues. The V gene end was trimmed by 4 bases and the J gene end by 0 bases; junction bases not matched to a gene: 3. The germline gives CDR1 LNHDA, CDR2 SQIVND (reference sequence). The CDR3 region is CASSKRQGSYEQYF. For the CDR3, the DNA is TGTGCCAGTAGTAAAAGACAGGGCTCCTACGAGCAGTACTTC.

The CDR3 is CASSLEAGSSYEQYF. DNA for the CDR3: TGCGCCAGCAGCCTAGAAGCGGGTAGCTCCTACGAGCAGTACTTC. The chain recombines TRBV4-3 with TRBJ2-7; possibly TRBD2 for D (6 bases). Between the trimmed V and J ends, which lost 4 bases and 0 bases, there was a span of 13 bases. Germline V lookup: CDR1 LGHNA, CDR2 YSLEER. The CDR3 runs 15 residues.

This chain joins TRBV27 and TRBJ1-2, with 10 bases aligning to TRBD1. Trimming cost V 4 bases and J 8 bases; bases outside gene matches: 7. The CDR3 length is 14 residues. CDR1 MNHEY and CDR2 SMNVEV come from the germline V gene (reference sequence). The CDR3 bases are TGTGCCAGCAGTTACCTCGGGACAGGGGTAGGCTACACCTTC. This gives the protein CASSYLGTGVGYTF.

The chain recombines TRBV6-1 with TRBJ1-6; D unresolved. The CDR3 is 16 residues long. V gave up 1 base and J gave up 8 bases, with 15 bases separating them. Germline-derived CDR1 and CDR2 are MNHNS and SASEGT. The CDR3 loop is CASSEVWGVTHSPLHF. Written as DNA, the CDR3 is TGTGCCAGCAGTGAAGTATGGGGAGTGACCCATTCACCCCTCCACTTT.

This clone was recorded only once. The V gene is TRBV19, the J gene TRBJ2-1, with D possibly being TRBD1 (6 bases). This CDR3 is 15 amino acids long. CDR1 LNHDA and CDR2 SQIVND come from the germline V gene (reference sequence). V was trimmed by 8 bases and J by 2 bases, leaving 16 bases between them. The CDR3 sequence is CASGLRTVAYNEQFF. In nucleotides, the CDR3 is TGTGCCAGTGGGCTCAGGACAGTAGCCTACAATGAGCAGTTCTTC.

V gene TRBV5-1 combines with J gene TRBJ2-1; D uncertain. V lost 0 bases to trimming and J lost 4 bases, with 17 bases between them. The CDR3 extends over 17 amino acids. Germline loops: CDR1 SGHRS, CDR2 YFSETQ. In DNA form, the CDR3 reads TGCGCCAGCAGCTTGGCAACTGGGCGAAACGTTTACAATGAGCAGTTCTTC. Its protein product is CASSLATGRNVYNEQFF.

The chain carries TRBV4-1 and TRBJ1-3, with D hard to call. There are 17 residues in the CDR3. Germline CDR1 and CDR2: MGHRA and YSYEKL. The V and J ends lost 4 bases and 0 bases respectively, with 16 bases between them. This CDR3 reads CASSPRSDSRSGNTIYF. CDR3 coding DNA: TGCGCCAGCAGCCCCCGGTCGGACTCCCGCTCTGGAAACACCATATATTTT.

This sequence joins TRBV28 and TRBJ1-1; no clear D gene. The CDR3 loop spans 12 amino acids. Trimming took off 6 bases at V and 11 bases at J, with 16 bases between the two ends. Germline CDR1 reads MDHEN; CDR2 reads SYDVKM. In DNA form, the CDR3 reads TGTGCCAGCAGCTCCCCCGGCCGCGGGGCTTTCTTT. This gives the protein CASSSPGRGAFF.

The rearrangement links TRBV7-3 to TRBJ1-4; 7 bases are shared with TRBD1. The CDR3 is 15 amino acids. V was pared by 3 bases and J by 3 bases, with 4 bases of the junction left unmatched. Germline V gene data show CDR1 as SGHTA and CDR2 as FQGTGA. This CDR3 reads CASSFTGAANEKLFF. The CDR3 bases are TGTGCCAGCAGCTTCACAGGGGCGGCTAATGAAAAACTGTTTTTT.

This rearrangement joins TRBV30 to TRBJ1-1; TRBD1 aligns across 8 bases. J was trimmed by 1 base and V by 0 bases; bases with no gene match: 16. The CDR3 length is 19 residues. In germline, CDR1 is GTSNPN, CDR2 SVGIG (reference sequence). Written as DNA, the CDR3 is TGTGCCTGGAGTGTCATGGTATTCGAGCAGGGGGCGTCGAACACTGAAGCTTTCTTT. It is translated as CAWSVMVFEQGASNTEAFF.

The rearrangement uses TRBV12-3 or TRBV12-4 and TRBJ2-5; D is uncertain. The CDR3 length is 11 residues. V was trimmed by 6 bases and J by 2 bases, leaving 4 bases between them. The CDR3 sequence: CASSLQETQYF. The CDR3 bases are TGTGCCAGCAGCCTGCAAGAGACCCAGTACTTC.

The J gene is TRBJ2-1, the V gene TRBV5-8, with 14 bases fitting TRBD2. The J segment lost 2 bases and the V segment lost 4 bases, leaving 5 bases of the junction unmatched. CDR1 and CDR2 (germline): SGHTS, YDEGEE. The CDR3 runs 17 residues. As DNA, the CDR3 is TGTGCCAGCAGCCATCGACTAGCGGGAGGGCCCTACAATGAGCAGTTCTTC. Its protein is CASSHRLAGGPYNEQFF.

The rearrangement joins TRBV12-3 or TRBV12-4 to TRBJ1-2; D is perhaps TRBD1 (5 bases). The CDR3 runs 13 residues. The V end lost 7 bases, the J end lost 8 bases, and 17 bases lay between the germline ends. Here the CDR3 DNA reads TGTGCCAGCACTCCAGCAGCGTGGGGCGGCTACACCTTC. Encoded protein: CASTPAAWGGYTF.